The next 22 T cell receptor beta chains were all read from a single sample in a study of T cell responses to AZD1222 COVID-19 vaccine. Some clones are missing from TCRdb's copy, which holds only in-frame ones; the method was immunoSEQ multiplex PCR. The sample carries 150,000 to 200,000 clones, 88% recorded once. The input for sequencing was peripheral blood, taken 28 days after the second AZD1222 dose. Receptors originate from an adult who received the AZD1222 COVID-19 vaccine.

The chain is built from TRBV7-9 and TRBJ2-5; 11 bases are shared with TRBD1. This CDR3 region has 14 residues. Per germline, CDR1 SEHNR and CDR2 FQNEAQ (reference sequence). The V segment lost 11 bases and the J segment 4 bases; nucleotides outside the gene matches: 9. In DNA, the CDR3 is TGTGCCGCCCAGGGACAGGGGGGAGGAGAGACCCAGTACTTC. Protein: CAAQGQGGGETQYF.

The chain is built from TRBV9 and TRBJ1-5, with a possible D match to TRBD1 (5 bases). Trimming stripped 2 bases from V and 0 bases from J, with 6 bases between. From germline, CDR1 is SGDLS and CDR2 YYNGEE. This CDR3 is built from 14 residues. Here the CDR3 reads CASSVGGSNQPQHF. For the CDR3, the DNA is TGTGCCAGCAGCGTCGGGGGTAGCAATCAGCCCCAGCATTTT.

The CDR3 is CASSRDGDRATYEQYF. In DNA form, the CDR3 reads TGTGCCAGCAGCCGAGACGGTGACAGGGCAACCTACGAGCAGTACTTC. The rearrangement uses TRBV3-1 (or the pseudogene TRBV3-2) and TRBJ2-7; 7 nucleotides line up with TRBD1. Germline CDR1 LGHDT, CDR2 YNNKEL (reference sequence). With V trimmed by 4 bases and J by 2 bases, 11 bases remained unmatched. The CDR3 consists of 16 residues.

J is TRBJ1-5 and V is TRBV28; D perhaps matches TRBD1 (6 bases). CDR1 is MDHEN and CDR2 is SYDVKM in the germline V gene. V gave up 6 bases and J gave up 6 bases, with 12 bases separating them. The CDR3 loop spans 13 amino acids. The CDR3 DNA reads as TGTGCCAGCAGAAAGGACAGAAGTCAGCCCCAGCATTTT. Amino acid sequence: CASRKDRSQPQHF. Supplemented by reference TRBV28 and TRBJ1-5, the full variable domain reads DVKVTQSSRYLVKRTGEKVFLECVQDMDHENMFWYRQDPGLGLRLIYFSYDVKMKEKGDIPEGYSVSREKKERFSLILESASTNQTSMYLCASRKDRSQPQHFGDGTRLSIL.

CDR3 amino acids: CASSPSGTTYEQYF. CDR3 sequence (DNA): TGTGCCAGCAGCCCCTCCGGGACGACCTACGAGCAGTACTTC. V gene TRBV4-2 combines with J gene TRBJ2-7; D is possibly TRBD1 or TRBD2 (5 bases each). The CDR3 length is 14 residues. Germline V gene lookup returns CDR1 LGHNA and CDR2 YNFKEQ. V lost 4 bases to trimming and J lost 2 bases, with 12 bases between them.

The chain has TRBV28 and TRBJ2-7, with D unclear. Germline V gene lookup returns CDR1 MDHEN and CDR2 SYDVKM. The CDR3 extends over 14 amino acids. V was shortened by 1 base and J by 3 bases, with 10 bases between the two germline ends. Written as DNA, the CDR3 is TGTGCCAGCAGTTTATTAGGCAGGAGCTACGAGCAGTACTTC. Its translation is CASSLLGRSYEQYF.

The chain recombines TRBV18 with TRBJ2-7; TRBD2 matches 11 bases. Germline CDR1 is KGHSH and CDR2 is LQKENI. V gave up 6 bases and J gave up 5 bases; unmatched junction bases: 6. The CDR3 is 14 residues long. In DNA form, the CDR3 reads TGTGCCAGCTCCCCTAGCGGGGGGCCTAACGAGCAGTACTTC. Its translation is CASSPSGGPNEQYF.

The chain links TRBV28 to TRBJ1-2; no reliable D call. The CDR3 length is 12 residues. Germline V gene data show CDR1 as MDHEN and CDR2 as SYDVKM. V lost 6 bases to trimming and J lost 4 bases, with 9 bases between them. In nucleotides, the CDR3 is TGTGCCAGCAGCCGGGCCTCCTATGGCTACACCTTC. It encodes CASSRASYGYTF.

The V gene is TRBV2, the J gene TRBJ2-2; 7 bases fit TRBD1. Germline V gene sequence: CDR1 SNHLY, CDR2 FYNNEI. With V trimmed by 7 bases and J by 4 bases, 6 bases remained unmatched. The CDR3 covers 14 residues. The CDR3: CASNRDRATGELFF. CDR3 nucleotides: TGTGCCAGCAACCGAGACAGGGCCACCGGGGAGCTGTTTTTT.

This chain's CDR3 is CAWISRSSVYEQYF. The CDR3 coding sequence is TGTGCCTGGATTTCCCGGTCGTCTGTCTACGAGCAGTACTTC. The chain couples TRBV30 to TRBJ2-7; D remains ambiguous. The CDR3 consists of 14 residues. From germline, CDR1 is GTSNPN and CDR2 SVGIG (reference sequence). The V end was cut by 4 bases, the J end by 3 bases, with 16 bases between.

The genes are TRBV11-3 and TRBJ2-3; no definite D call. The CDR3 runs to 12 residues. Trimming took off 5 bases at V and 4 bases at J, with 7 bases between the two ends. CDR1 is SGHNT, CDR2 YENEEA, per germline. The CDR3 region has the DNA TGTGCCAGCAGCCGCGGTCCAGATACGCAGTATTTT. Translated, it gives CASSRGPDTQYF. Filled out from reference TRBV11-3 and TRBJ2-3, the complete variable domain reads EAGVVQSPRYKIIEKKQPVAFWCNPISGHNTLYWYLQNLGQGPELLIRYENEEAVDDSQLPKDRFSAERLKGVDSTLKIQPAELGDSAVYLCASSRGPDTQYFGPGTRLTVL.

This rearrangement joins TRBV25-1 to TRBJ1-3, with a tentative D call TRBD1 (5 bases). The V gene's germline CDR1 is MGHDK and CDR2 SYGVNS. The V and J ends lost 6 bases and 2 bases respectively, with 14 bases between them. The CDR3 is 15 residues long. The CDR3: CASSDGGRAGNTIYF. The CDR3 region has the DNA TGTGCCAGCAGCGACGGTGGCAGGGCTGGAAACACCATATATTTT.

The V gene is TRBV11-1, the J gene TRBJ1-2; no definite D call. The CDR3 consists of 13 residues. In germline, CDR1 is SGHAT, CDR2 FQDESV (reference sequence). Trimming removed 3 bases from V and 2 bases from J, with 7 bases in between. In nucleotides, the CDR3 is TGTGCCAGCAGCTTCGGAGCGAACTATGGCTACACCTTC. This codes for CASSFGANYGYTF.

The V and J genes are TRBV6-5 and TRBJ1-2; the match to TRBD1 covers 7 bases. Unmatched junction bases numbered 4, after V lost 6 bases and J lost 3 bases. The CDR3 consists of 13 residues. Germline CDR1 and CDR2: MNHEY and SVGAGI. This CDR3 reads CASRQGTDYGYTF. For the CDR3, the DNA is TGTGCCAGCAGACAGGGGACGGACTATGGCTACACCTTC.

The genes are TRBV6-2 or TRBV6-3 and TRBJ2-4, with TRBD2 matching over 11 bases. This CDR3 spans 17 amino acids. Looked up from germline, CDR1 is MNHEY and CDR2 is SVGEGT. V lost 6 bases to trimming and J lost 0 bases; unmatched junction nucleotides: 7. CDR3 coding DNA: TGTGCCAGCAGCCCTAGTAGCGGGGGGGTAGCCAAAAACATTCAGTACTTC. Translating gives CASSPSSGGVAKNIQYF.

The chain's CDR3 is CASSPRAGGPQAQYF. The CDR3 coding sequence is TGTGCCAGCAGCCCTAGGGCGGGGGGCCCCCAGGCCCAGTACTTC. This sequence joins TRBV3-1 (or the pseudogene TRBV3-2) and TRBJ2-5; 8 bases map to TRBD2. The CDR3 is made up of 15 amino acids. V was clipped by 4 bases and J by 9 bases; unmatched bases: 13. Germline-derived CDR1 and CDR2 are LGHDT and YNNKEL (reference sequence).

This chain uses TRBV24-1 with TRBJ2-7; perhaps TRBD1 as D (6 bases). V was cut by 1 base and J by 3 bases, with 12 bases left in between. CDR1 and CDR2 from the germline V gene are KGHDR and SFDVKD. CDR3 size: 15 residues. The CDR3 coding sequence is TGTGCCACCAGTGATTTACCTACAGGGATCTACGAGCAGTACTTC. Protein sequence: CATSDLPTGIYEQYF.

The chain has TRBV7-2 and TRBJ2-5; D is possibly TRBD1 or TRBD2 (5 bases each). The germline V gene has CDR1 SGHTA and CDR2 FQGNSA. This CDR3 comprises 14 residues. V was shortened by 5 bases and J by 3 bases, with 13 bases between the two germline ends. CDR3 DNA: TGTGCCAGCAGCCCCCAGGTGGGGGAAGAGACCCAGTACTTC. It specifies CASSPQVGEETQYF.

The chain employs TRBV12-2 and TRBJ1-6. TRBV12-2 has pseudogene status. The CDR3 spans 12 residues. The CDR3 DNA follows: TGTGCAAGTCGCTTTGGTTTCTCACCCCTCCACTTT. Residues: CASRFGFSPLHF.

This chain connects TRBV7-3 to TRBJ2-2; the D is unclear. The CDR3 is 14 amino acids. Trimming stripped 4 bases from V and 0 bases from J, with 6 bases between. The germline gives CDR1 SGHTA, CDR2 FQGTGA. CDR3 nucleotides: TGTGCCAGCAGCTCCGACACGAACACCGGGGAGCTGTTTTTT. Protein sequence: CASSSDTNTGELFF.

The chain is built from TRBV30 and TRBJ2-7, with TRBD2 identical over 8 bases. In germline, CDR1 is GTSNPN, CDR2 SVGIG (reference sequence). The CDR3 runs to 17 residues. The ends lost 0 bases at V and 7 bases at J; junction bases unmatched: 17. This chain's CDR3 is CAWSVQAAGGSLREQYF. DNA for the CDR3: TGTGCCTGGAGTGTACAAGCTGCGGGGGGCAGCCTACGAGAGCAGTACTTC.

The chain recombines TRBV5-4 with TRBJ1-1, with no clear D. Trimming cost V 1 base and J 5 bases, with 12 bases left between them. This CDR3 has 14 amino acids. Germline CDR1 and CDR2: SGHNT and YYREEE (reference sequence). CDR3 protein: CASSLTSGGTEAFF. Written as DNA, the CDR3 is TGTGCCAGCAGCTTGACCAGTGGTGGGACTGAAGCTTTCTTT.